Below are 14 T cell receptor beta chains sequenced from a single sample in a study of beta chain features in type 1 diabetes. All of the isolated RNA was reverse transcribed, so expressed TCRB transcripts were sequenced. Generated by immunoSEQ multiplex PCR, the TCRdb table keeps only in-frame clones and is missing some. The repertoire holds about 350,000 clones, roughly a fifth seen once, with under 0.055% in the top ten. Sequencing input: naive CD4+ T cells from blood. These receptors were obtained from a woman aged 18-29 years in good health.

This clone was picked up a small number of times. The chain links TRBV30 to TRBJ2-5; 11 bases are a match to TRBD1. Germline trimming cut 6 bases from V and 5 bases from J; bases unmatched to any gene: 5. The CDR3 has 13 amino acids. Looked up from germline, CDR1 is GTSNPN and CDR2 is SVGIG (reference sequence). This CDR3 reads CACADRGLETQYF. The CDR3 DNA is TGTGCCTGCGCGGACAGGGGGCTGGAGACCCAGTACTTC.

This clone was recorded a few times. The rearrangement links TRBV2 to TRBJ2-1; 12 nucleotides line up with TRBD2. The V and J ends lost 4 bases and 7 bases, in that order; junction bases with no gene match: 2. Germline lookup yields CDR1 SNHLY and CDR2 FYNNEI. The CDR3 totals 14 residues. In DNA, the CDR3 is TGTGCCAGCAGTGGAGGACTAGCGGGGAATGAGCAGTTCTTC. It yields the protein CASSGGLAGNEQFF.

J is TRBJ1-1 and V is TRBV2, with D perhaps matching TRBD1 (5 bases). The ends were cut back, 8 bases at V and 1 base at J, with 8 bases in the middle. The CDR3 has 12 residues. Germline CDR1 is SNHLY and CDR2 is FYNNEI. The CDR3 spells CASAGGNTEAFF. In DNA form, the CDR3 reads TGTGCCAGCGCGGGGGGGAACACTGAAGCTTTCTTT.

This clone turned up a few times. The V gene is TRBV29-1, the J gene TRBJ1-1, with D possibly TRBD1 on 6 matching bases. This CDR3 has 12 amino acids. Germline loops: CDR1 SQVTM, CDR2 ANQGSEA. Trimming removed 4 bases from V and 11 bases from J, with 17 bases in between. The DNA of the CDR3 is TGCAGCGTTGCGGACACAGGGTGGGTGGCTTTCTTT. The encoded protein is CSVADTGWVAFF.

CDR3 bases: TGTGCCAGTAGAGGGGGACCCGCCGAAGATACGCAGTATTTT. It encodes CASRGGPAEDTQYF. This chain links TRBV19 with TRBJ2-3; TRBD1 is a possible D gene (6 bases). The CDR3 loop spans 14 amino acids. CDR1 LNHDA and CDR2 SQIVND come from the germline V gene (reference sequence). V dropped 6 bases and J dropped 5 bases, with 15 bases sitting between them.

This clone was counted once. CDR3 sequence (DNA): TGCGCCAGCAGCTTGGGACCCACGGGGTACGAGCAGTACTTC. It yields the protein CASSLGPTGYEQYF. V and J are TRBV5-1 and TRBJ2-7; weak D call: TRBD2 (5 bases). The germline CDR1 and CDR2 sequences are SGHRS and YFSETQ. Trimming left V 0 bases short and J 4 bases short, with 11 bases between. The CDR3 extends over 14 amino acids. Based on the CDR3 plus reference TRBV5-1 and TRBJ2-7, the full variable domain is KAGVTQTPRYLIKTRGQQVTLSCSPISGHRSVSWYQQTPGQGLQFLFEYFSETQRNKGNFPGRFSGRQFSNSRSEMNVSTLELGDSALYLCASSLGPTGYEQYFGPGTRLTVT.

CDR3 sequence: CASSSGQGWGETQYF. CDR3 DNA: TGTGCCAGCAGTTCCGGACAGGGCTGGGGGGAGACCCAGTACTTC. The rearrangement links TRBV6-1 to TRBJ2-5; 8 nucleotides align to TRBD1. With 5 bases clipped from V and 5 bases from J, the junction kept 10 bases outside the gene matches. The CDR3 is made up of 15 amino acids. Germline CDR1 and CDR2: MNHNS and SASEGT.

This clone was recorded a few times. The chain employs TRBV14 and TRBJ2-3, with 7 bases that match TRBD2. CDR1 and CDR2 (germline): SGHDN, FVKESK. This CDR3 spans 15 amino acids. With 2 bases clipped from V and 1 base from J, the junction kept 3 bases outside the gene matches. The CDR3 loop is CASSQRSGGTDTQYF. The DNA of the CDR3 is TGTGCCAGCAGCCAAAGGAGCGGGGGCACAGATACGCAGTATTTT.

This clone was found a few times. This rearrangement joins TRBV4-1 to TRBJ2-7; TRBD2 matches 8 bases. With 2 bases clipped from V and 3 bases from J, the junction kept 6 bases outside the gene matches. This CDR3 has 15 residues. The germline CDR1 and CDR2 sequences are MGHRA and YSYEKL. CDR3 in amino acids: CASSQPVAGSYEQYF. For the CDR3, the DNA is TGCGCCAGCAGCCAACCCGTAGCGGGGAGCTACGAGCAGTACTTC.

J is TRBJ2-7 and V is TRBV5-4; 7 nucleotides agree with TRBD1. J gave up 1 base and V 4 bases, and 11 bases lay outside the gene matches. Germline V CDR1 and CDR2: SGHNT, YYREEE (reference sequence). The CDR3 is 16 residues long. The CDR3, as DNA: TGTGCCAGCAGCCCCGGGACAGACCTCCAGTCCTACGAGCAGTACTTC. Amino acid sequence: CASSPGTDLQSYEQYF.

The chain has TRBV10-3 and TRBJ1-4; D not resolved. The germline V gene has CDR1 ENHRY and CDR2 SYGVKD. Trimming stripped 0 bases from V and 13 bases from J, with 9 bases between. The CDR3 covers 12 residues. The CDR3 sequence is CAISESDRGLFF. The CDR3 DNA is TGTGCCATCAGTGAGTCGGACCGGGGACTGTTTTTT.

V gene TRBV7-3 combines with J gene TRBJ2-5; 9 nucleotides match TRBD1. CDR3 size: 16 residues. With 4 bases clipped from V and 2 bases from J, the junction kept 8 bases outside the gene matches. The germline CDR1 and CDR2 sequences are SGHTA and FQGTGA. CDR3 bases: TGTGCCAGCAGCTCACAGGGGGCAGGGGGTCAAGAGACCCAGTACTTC. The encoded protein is CASSSQGAGGQETQYF. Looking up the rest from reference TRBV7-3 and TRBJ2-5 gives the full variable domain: GAGVSQTPSNKVTEKGKYVELRCDPISGHTALYWYRQSLGQGPEFLIYFQGTGAADDSGLPNDRFFAVRPEGSVSTLKIQRTERGDSAVYLCASSSQGAGGQETQYFGPGTRLLVL.

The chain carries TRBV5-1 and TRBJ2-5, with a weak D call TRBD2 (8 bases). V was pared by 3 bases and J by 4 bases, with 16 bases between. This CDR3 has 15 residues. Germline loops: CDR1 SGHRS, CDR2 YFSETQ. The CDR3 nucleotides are TGCGCCAGCAGCTCAGGGGGGCTAGCGGGAGAGACCCAGTACTTC. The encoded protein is CASSSGGLAGETQYF.

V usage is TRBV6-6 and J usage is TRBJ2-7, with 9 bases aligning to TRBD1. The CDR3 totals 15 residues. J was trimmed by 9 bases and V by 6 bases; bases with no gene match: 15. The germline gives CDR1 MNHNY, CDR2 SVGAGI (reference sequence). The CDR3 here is CASSDPGTGSYGQYF. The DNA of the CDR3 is TGTGCCAGCAGCGACCCCGGGACAGGGAGTTATGGGCAGTACTTC.